The next 19 T cell receptor beta chains were all read from a single sample in a study of T cells in narcolepsy (dated by TCRdb to the late 2010s). Library prep was done by the immunoSEQ multiplex PCR assay. TCRdb holds this immuneACCESS table with in-frame rearrangements only. Some clones are missing; in checked studies, unresolved V genes explain under half, and the rest has no known cause. The sample profile shows over 15,000 clones; approximately 85% of them were found once. Approximately 40% of the sample lies in the top ten. The sequencing input was memory (CD45RA-) CD4+ T cells from blood. Per the publication, the cell subset or site label means: memory T cells sorted ex vivo from peripheral blood. These receptors were collected from a human donor in good health.

The chain employs TRBV27 and TRBJ2-7, with D possibly called TRBD1 or TRBD2 (6 bases each). Germline CDR1 and CDR2: MNHEY and SMNVEV (reference sequence). The ends were cut back, 2 bases at V and 6 bases at J, with 11 bases in the middle. The CDR3 consists of 13 residues. CDR3 DNA sequence: TGTGCCAGCAGTTTAGGATGGGGGGCCGAGCAGTACTTC. It codes for CASSLGWGAEQYF.

This CDR3 is CASSLDRRRNTIYF. Written as DNA, the CDR3 is TGTGCCAGCAGCTTAGACAGGCGAAGAAACACCATATATTTT. The V call is TRBV11-1, the J call TRBJ1-3; D may be TRBD1 (5 bases). With 1 base removed from V and 5 bases from J, the gap between germline ends came to 9 bases. This CDR3 has 14 residues. Looked up from germline, CDR1 is SGHAT and CDR2 is FQDESV (reference sequence).

This clone was counted between two and nine times. V usage is TRBV2 and J usage is TRBJ1-1; TRBD1 is a possible D gene (5 bases). The CDR3 runs to 13 residues. Germline values: CDR1 SNHLY, CDR2 FYNNEI. Between the trimmed V and J ends, which lost 6 bases and 2 bases, there was a span of 10 bases. CDR3 nucleotides: TGTGCCAGCAGGGGGCAGCCCAACACTGAAGCTTTCTTT. Amino acid sequence: CASRGQPNTEAFF.

The rearrangement joins TRBV6-5 to TRBJ1-1; TRBD1 agrees at 7 bases. J was trimmed by 6 bases and V by 7 bases; bases with no gene match: 11. Germline CDR1 reads MNHEY; CDR2 reads SVGAGI. The CDR3 is made up of 14 amino acids. The DNA for the CDR3 is TGTGCCAGCACCCAACTCCAGGGGGTCGCTGAAGCTTTCTTT. Translating it yields CASTQLQGVAEAFF.

The chain uses TRBV9 and TRBJ1-5, with 11 bases matching TRBD1. The germline gives CDR1 SGDLS, CDR2 YYNGEE. There are 14 residues in the CDR3. Trimming at V came to 4 bases and at J to 7 bases, leaving 4 bases not matched to a gene. In nucleotides, the CDR3 is TGTGCCAGCAGCAAGGACAGGGGGCAACAGCCCCAGCATTTT. Protein sequence: CASSKDRGQQPQHF.

The J gene is TRBJ2-7, the V gene TRBV6-1; D is uncertain. The V gene's germline CDR1 is MNHNS and CDR2 SASEGT. V was clipped by 0 bases and J by 4 bases, with 13 bases between them. CDR3 length: 15 residues. The CDR3 reads CASSEASWGSYEQYF. As DNA, the CDR3 is TGTGCCAGCAGTGAAGCGTCTTGGGGATCATACGAGCAGTACTTC.

The CDR3 is CATSLEGRGTSLSSPLHF. The CDR3 bases are TGTGCCACCAGCCTTGAAGGGAGGGGAACCAGCCTATCGTCACCCCTCCACTTT. The chain recombines TRBV15 with TRBJ1-6, with D tentatively TRBD1 (5 bases). Germline loops: CDR1 LNHNV, CDR2 YYDKDF (reference sequence). The CDR3 contains 18 residues. V was trimmed by 5 bases and J by 10 bases, leaving 27 bases between them.

V gene TRBV6-1 combines with J gene TRBJ2-5; the D gene could be TRBD1 or TRBD2 (5 bases each). The CDR3 loop spans 14 amino acids. CDR1 is MNHNS and CDR2 is SASEGT in the germline V gene. Trimming took 6 bases from V and 2 from J, leaving 13 bases between them. DNA for the CDR3: TGTGCCAGCAGGAACGGGGACGGACAAGAGACCCAGTACTTC. It translates to CASRNGDGQETQYF.

DNA of the CDR3: TGTGCCATCACCGGGACAGAAAAATACGAGCAGTACTTC. This translates into CAITGTEKYEQYF. The chain is built from TRBV6-1 and TRBJ2-7, with TRBD1 matching 7 bases. The CDR3 is 13 residues long. Trimming at V came to 10 bases and at J to 4 bases, leaving 10 bases not matched to a gene. Germline assignment: CDR1 MNHNS and CDR2 SASEGT.

This chain links TRBV7-9 with TRBJ2-1; D call uncertain. Germline V gives CDR1 SEHNR, CDR2 FQNEAQ (reference sequence). This CDR3 has 12 residues. Trimming pared 5 bases from V and 7 bases from J, leaving 9 bases between. In nucleotides, the CDR3 is TGTGCCAGCAGCCCTGTGGGGAATGAGCAGTTCTTC. Its protein is CASSPVGNEQFF.

This clone was counted a single time. CDR3 residues: CASSQKSLGLLNTEAFF. The CDR3 coding sequence is TGTGCCAGCAGCCAAAAGTCCCTGGGCCTTTTGAACACTGAAGCTTTCTTT. The chain joins TRBV14 to TRBJ1-1; D not resolved. This CDR3 has 17 amino acids. Germline lookup yields CDR1 SGHDN and CDR2 FVKESK. V was shortened by 2 bases and J by 0 bases, with 16 bases between the two germline ends.

The V gene is TRBV5-5, the J gene TRBJ1-1, with 7 bases identical to TRBD1. With V trimmed by 4 bases and J by 2 bases, 8 bases remained unmatched. In germline, CDR1 is SGHKS, CDR2 YYEKEE (reference sequence). The CDR3 runs to 15 residues. This CDR3 reads CASSPRDSFNTEAFF. CDR3 in DNA: TGTGCCAGCAGCCCCCGGGACAGCTTCAACACTGAAGCTTTCTTT.

This clone was seen a few times. This chain connects TRBV7-2 to TRBJ2-5, with D unresolved. CDR1 and CDR2 from the germline V gene are SGHTA and FQGNSA. CDR3 size: 12 residues. V lost 2 bases, J lost 4 bases, and 5 bases lay in between. The DNA for the CDR3 is TGTGCCAGCAGCTTAATGGCAGAGACCCAGTACTTC. Amino acids: CASSLMAETQYF.

V and J are TRBV10-3 and TRBJ2-7; 7 nucleotides line up with TRBD1. Trimming took 11 bases from V and 5 from J; bases not matched to a gene: 21. Germline V gene sequence: CDR1 ENHRY, CDR2 SYGVKD. The CDR3 has 16 amino acids. In nucleotides, the CDR3 is TGTGCCGTCAACGATGCGAGACGACAGGGAGTCCACGAGCAGTACTTC. It specifies CAVNDARRQGVHEQYF.

This clone was detected a few times. The chain employs TRBV5-1 and TRBJ2-3; no reliable D call. The CDR3 is 16 amino acids. Trimming cost V 0 bases and J 2 bases, with 13 bases left between them. The germline CDR1 and CDR2 sequences are SGHRS and YFSETQ. The CDR3 protein is CASSLGLAVHTDTQYF. DNA for the CDR3: TGCGCCAGCAGCTTGGGGTTAGCCGTCCACACAGATACGCAGTATTTT.

This rearrangement joins TRBV21-1 to TRBJ2-1. TRBV21-1 is classified as a pseudogene. CDR3 length equals 14 residues. Here the CDR3 DNA reads TGTGCCAGCAGCAAAGGGGCGGTTTACAATGAGCAGTTCTTC. This sequence encodes CASSKGAVYNEQFF.

The chain carries TRBV25-1 and TRBJ1-4, with 8 bases lining up with TRBD1. CDR1 MGHDK and CDR2 SYGVNS come from the germline V gene. The CDR3 loop spans 15 amino acids. V dropped 2 bases and J dropped 1; count of bases not matched to a gene: 0. Here the CDR3 DNA reads TGTGCCAGCAGTGAAGACAGGGGAACTAATGAAAAACTGTTTTTT. It yields the protein CASSEDRGTNEKLFF.

V and J are TRBV7-2 and TRBJ1-5; 8 bases align to TRBD1. Germline loops: CDR1 SGHTA, CDR2 FQGNSA. The CDR3 has 16 amino acids. V trimming: 1 base; J trimming: 5 bases; junction bases outside the gene matches: 7. The CDR3 loop reads CASSLEVRGRDQPQHF. The CDR3 DNA is TGTGCCAGCAGCTTAGAGGTCAGGGGGCGCGATCAGCCCCAGCATTTT.

The V gene is TRBV19, the J gene TRBJ2-1; D may be TRBD1 (5 bases). Looked up from germline, CDR1 is LNHDA and CDR2 is SQIVND (reference sequence). There are 13 residues in the CDR3. The V gene lost 5 bases and the J gene lost 7 bases, with 12 bases spanning the gap. For the CDR3, the DNA is TGTGCCAGTAGTTTGCAGGGAAGGAATGAGCAGTTCTTC. Protein sequence: CASSLQGRNEQFF.